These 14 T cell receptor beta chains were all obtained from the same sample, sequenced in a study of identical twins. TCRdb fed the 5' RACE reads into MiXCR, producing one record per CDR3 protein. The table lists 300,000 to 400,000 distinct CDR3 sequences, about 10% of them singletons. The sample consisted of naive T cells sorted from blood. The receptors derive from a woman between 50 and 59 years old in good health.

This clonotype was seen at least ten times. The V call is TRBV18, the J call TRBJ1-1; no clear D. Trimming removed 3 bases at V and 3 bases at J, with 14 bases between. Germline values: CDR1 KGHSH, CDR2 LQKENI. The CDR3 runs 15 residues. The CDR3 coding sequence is TGTGCCAGCTCACCTCTCGGACCGGCCGACACTGAAGCTTTCTTT. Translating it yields CASSPLGPADTEAFF.

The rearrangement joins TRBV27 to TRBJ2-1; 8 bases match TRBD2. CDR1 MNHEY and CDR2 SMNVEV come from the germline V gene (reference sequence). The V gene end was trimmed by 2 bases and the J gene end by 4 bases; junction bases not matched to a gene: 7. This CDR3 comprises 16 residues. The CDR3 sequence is CASSLKTGGRYNEQFF. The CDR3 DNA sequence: TGTGCCAGCAGTTTAAAAACGGGAGGGCGTTACAATGAGCAGTTCTTC.

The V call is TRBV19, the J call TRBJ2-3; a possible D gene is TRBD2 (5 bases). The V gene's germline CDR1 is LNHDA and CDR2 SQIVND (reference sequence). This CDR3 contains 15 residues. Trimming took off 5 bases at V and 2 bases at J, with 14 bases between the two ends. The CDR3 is CASSPRADFTDTQYF. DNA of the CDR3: TGTGCCAGTAGTCCCCGGGCGGACTTCACAGATACGCAGTATTTT.

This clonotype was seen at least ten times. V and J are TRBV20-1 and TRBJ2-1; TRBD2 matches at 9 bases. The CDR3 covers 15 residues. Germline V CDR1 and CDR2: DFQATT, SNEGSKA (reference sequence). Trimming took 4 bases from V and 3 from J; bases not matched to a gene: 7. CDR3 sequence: CSATDSSGVYNEQFF. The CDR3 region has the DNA TGCAGTGCTACCGACTCTAGCGGGGTCTACAATGAGCAGTTCTTC.

The CDR3, as DNA: TGTGCCACCAGCAGCCCTGAAGGTAGAGAGACCCAGTACTTC. Its protein is CATSSPEGRETQYF. The chain links TRBV15 to TRBJ2-5; no clear D gene. The CDR3 consists of 14 residues. Deletions cut 3 bases from V and 4 bases from J, with 12 bases between. Germline V gives CDR1 LNHNV, CDR2 YYDKDF (reference sequence).

Here the CDR3 reads CASTIGTLTDTQYF. The CDR3 DNA reads as TGCGCCAGCACAATCGGGACCCTCACAGATACGCAGTATTTT. The chain combines TRBV5-1 with TRBJ2-3, with D perhaps TRBD1 or TRBD2 (5 bases each). Trimming left V 6 bases short and J 2 bases short, with 13 bases between. The CDR3 has 14 residues. The germline V gene encodes CDR1 SGHRS and CDR2 YFSETQ.

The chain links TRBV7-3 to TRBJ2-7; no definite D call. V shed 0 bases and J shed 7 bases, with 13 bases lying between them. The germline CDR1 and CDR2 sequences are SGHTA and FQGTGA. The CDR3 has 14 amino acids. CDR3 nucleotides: TGTGCCAGCAGCTTAACGGCTGGAGTAGGGGAGCAGTACTTC. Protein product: CASSLTAGVGEQYF.

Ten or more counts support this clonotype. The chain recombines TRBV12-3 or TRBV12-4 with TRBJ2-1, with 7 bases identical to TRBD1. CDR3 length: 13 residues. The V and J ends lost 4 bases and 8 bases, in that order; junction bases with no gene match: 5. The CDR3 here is CASSSRQGDEQFF. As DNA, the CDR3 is TGTGCCAGCAGTTCGCGACAGGGCGATGAGCAGTTCTTC.

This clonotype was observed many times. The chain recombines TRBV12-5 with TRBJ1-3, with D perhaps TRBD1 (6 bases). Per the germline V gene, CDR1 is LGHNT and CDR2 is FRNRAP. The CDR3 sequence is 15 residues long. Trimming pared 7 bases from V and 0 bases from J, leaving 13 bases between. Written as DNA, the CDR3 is TGTGCTAGTGTGGACAGCCAGGGCTCTGGAAACACCATATATTTT. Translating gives CASVDSQGSGNTIYF.

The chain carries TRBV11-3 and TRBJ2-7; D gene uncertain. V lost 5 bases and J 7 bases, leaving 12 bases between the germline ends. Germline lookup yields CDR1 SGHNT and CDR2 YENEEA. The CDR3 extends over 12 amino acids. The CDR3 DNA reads TGTGCCAGCAGCGTAACCAAGGGAGAGCAGTACTTC. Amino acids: CASSVTKGEQYF.

Here the CDR3 reads CAISEASDYNEQFF. CDR3 sequence (DNA): TGTGCCATCAGTGAGGCTAGCGACTACAATGAGCAGTTCTTC. The rearrangement uses TRBV10-3 and TRBJ2-1; weak D call: TRBD2 (6 bases). This CDR3 contains 14 residues. CDR1 and CDR2 from the germline V gene are ENHRY and SYGVKD. The V gene lost 2 bases and the J gene lost 3 bases, with 8 bases spanning the gap.

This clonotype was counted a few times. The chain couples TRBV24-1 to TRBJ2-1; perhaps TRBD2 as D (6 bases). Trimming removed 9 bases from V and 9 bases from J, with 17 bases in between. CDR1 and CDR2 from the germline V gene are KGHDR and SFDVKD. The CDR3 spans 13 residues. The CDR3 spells CATGHGGIGEQFF. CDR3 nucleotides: TGTGCCACCGGGCATGGGGGGATAGGTGAGCAGTTCTTC.

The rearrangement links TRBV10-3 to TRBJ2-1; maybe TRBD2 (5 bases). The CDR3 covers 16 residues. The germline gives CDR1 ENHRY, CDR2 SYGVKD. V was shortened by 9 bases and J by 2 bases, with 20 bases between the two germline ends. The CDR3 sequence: CAIRTDGSGTYNEQFF. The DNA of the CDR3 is TGTGCCATACGGACTGATGGGAGTGGCACCTACAATGAGCAGTTCTTC.

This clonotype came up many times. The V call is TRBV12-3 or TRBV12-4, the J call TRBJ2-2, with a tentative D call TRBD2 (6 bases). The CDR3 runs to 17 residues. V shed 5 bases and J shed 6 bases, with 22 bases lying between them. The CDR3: CASSRERGGAGAGELFF. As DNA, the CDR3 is TGTGCCAGCAGTCGAGAACGCGGAGGGGCAGGAGCCGGGGAGCTGTTTTTT.